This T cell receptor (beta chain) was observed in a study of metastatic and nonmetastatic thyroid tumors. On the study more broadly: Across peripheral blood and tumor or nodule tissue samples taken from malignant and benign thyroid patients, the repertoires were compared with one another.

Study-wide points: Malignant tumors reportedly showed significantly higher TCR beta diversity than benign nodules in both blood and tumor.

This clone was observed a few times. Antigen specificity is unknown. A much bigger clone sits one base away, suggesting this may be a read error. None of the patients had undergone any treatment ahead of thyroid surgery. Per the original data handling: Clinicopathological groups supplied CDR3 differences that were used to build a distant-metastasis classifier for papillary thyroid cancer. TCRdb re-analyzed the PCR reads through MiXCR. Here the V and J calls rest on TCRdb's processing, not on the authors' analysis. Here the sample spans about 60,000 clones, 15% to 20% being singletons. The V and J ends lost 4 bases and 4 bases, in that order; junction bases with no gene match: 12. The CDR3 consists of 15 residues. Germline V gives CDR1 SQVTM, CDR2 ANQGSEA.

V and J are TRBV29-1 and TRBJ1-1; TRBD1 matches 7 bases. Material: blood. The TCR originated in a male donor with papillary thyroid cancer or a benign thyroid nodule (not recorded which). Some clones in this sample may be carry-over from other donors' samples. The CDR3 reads CSVGLTGIYSTEAFF. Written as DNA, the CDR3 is TGCAGCGTTGGCCTGACAGGGATTTATTCCACTGAAGCTTTCTTT. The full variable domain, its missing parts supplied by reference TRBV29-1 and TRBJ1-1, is SAVISQKPSRDICQRGTSLTIQCQVDSQVTMMFWYRQQPGQSLTLIATANQGSEATYESGFVIDKFPISRPNLTFSTLTVSNMSPEDSSIYLCSVGLTGIYSTEAFFGQGTRLTVV.